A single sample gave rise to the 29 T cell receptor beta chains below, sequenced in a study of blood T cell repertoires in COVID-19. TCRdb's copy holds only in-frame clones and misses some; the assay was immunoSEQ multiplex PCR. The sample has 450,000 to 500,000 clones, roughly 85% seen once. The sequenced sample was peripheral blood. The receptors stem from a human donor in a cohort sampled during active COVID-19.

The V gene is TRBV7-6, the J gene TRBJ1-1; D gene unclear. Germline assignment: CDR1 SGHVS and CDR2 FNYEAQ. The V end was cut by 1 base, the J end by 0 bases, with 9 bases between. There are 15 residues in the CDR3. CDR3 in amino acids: CASSLGSGMNTEAFF. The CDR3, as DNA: TGTGCCAGCAGCTTAGGGTCCGGGATGAACACTGAAGCTTTCTTT.

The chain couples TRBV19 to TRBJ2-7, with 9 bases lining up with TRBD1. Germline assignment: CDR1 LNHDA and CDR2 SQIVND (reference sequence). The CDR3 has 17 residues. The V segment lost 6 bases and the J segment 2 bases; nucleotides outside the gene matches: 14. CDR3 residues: CASSLKRTGAHPYEQYF. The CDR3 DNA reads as TGTGCCAGTAGCTTAAAAAGGACAGGGGCTCACCCCTACGAGCAGTACTTC.

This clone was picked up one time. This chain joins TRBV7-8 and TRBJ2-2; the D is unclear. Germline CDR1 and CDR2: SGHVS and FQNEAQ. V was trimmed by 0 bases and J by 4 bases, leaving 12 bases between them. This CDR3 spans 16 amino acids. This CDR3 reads CASSLANSHPTGELFF. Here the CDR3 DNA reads TGTGCCAGCAGCTTAGCAAACTCCCACCCCACCGGGGAGCTGTTTTTT.

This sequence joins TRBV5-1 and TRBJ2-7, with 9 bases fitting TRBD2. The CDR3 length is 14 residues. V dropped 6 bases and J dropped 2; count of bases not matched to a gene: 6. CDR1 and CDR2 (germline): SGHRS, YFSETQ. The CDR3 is CASTPLAGAYEQYF. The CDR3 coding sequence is TGCGCCAGCACGCCCTTAGCGGGGGCCTACGAGCAGTACTTC.

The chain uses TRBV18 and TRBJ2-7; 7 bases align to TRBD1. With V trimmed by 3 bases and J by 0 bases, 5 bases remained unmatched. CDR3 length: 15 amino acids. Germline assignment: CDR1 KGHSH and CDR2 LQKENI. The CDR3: CASSPRQGFSYEQYF. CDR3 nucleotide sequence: TGTGCCAGCTCACCTCGACAGGGCTTCTCCTACGAGCAGTACTTC.

The CDR3 bases are TGTGCCAGCAGCCTGGGGAGCTATTCAACTAATGAAAAACTGTTTTTT. Translated, it gives CASSLGSYSTNEKLFF. The V and J genes are TRBV7-9 and TRBJ1-4; D uncertain. There are 16 residues in the CDR3. With 5 bases removed from V and 0 bases from J, the gap between germline ends came to 13 bases. The germline V gene encodes CDR1 SEHNR and CDR2 FQNEAQ (reference sequence).

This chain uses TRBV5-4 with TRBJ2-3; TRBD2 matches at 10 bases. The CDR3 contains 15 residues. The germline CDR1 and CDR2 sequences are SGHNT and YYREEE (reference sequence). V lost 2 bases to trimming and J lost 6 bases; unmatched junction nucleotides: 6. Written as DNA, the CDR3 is TGTGCCAGCAGCTTTCAAGCGGGAGGGCCCGATACGCAGTATTTT. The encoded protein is CASSFQAGGPDTQYF. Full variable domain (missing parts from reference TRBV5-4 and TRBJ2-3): ETGVTQSPTHLIKTRGQQVTLRCSSQSGHNTVSWYQQALGQGPQFIFQYYREEENGRGNFPPRFSGLQFPNYSSELNVNALELDDSALYLCASSFQAGGPDTQYFGPGTRLTVL.

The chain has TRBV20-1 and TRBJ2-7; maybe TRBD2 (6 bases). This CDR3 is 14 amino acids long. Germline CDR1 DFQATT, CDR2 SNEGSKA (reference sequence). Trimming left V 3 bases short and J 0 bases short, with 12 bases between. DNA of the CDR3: TGCAGTGCTAGTGACGGGACTTTCTCCTACGAGCAGTACTTC. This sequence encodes CSASDGTFSYEQYF.

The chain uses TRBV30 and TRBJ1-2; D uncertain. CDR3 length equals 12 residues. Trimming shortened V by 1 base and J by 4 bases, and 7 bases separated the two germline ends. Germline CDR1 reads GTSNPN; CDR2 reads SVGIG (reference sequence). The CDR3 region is CAWSAGSYGYTF. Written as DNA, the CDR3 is TGTGCCTGGAGTGCTGGGAGCTATGGCTACACCTTC.

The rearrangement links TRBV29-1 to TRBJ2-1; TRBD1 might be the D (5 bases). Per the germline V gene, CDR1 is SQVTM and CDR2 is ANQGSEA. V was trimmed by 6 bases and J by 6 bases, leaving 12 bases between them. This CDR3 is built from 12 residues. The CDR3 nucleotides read TGCAGCGTGGGGCGGCGGACCAATGAGCAGTTCTTC. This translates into CSVGRRTNEQFF.

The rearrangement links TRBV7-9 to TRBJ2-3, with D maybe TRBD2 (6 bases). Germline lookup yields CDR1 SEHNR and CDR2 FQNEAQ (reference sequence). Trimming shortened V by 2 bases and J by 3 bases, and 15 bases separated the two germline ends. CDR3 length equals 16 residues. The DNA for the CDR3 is TGTGCCAGCAGCTTATTAGGTTCAGGGAGGACAGATACGCAGTATTTT. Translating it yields CASSLLGSGRTDTQYF.

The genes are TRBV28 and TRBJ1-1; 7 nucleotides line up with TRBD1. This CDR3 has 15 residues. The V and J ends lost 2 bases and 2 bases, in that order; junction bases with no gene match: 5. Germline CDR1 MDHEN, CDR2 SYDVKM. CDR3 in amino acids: CASSLEDRVNTEAFF. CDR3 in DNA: TGTGCCAGCAGTTTAGAAGACAGGGTCAACACTGAAGCTTTCTTT.

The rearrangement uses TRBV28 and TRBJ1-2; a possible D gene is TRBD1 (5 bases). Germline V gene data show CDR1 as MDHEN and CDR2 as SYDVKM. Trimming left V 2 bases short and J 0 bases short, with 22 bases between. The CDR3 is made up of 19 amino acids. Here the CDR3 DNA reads TGTGCCAGCAGTTTAGCAGGACACTTGGGCGTCCTCTCTAACTATGGCTACACCTTC. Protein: CASSLAGHLGVLSNYGYTF.

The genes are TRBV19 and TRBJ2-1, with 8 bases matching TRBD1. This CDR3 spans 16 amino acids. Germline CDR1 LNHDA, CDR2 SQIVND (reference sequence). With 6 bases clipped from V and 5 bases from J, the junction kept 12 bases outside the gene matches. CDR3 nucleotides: TGTGCCAGTAGGACCCCGGGGACAGGTGGGAACAATGAGCAGTTCTTC. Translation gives CASRTPGTGGNNEQFF.

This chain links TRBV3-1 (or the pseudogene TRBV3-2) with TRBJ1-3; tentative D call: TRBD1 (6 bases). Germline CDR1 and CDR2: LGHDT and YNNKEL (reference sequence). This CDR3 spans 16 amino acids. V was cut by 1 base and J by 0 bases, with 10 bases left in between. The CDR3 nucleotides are TGTGCCAGCAGCCAAGCGACAGGACGCTCTGGAAACACCATATATTTT. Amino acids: CASSQATGRSGNTIYF.

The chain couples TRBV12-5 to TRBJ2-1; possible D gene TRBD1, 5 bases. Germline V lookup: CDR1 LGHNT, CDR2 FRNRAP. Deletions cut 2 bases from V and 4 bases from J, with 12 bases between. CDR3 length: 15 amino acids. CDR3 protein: CASGLTGAQYNEQFF. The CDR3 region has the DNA TGTGCTAGTGGTTTGACTGGGGCCCAATACAATGAGCAGTTCTTC.

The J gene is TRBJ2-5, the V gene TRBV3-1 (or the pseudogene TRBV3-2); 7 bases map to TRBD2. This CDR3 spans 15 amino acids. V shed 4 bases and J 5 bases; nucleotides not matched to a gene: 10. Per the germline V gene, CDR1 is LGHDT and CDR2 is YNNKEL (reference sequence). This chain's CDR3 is CASSRATGRIETQYF. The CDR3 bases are TGTGCCAGCAGCCGGGCTACCGGGAGGATCGAGACCCAGTACTTC.

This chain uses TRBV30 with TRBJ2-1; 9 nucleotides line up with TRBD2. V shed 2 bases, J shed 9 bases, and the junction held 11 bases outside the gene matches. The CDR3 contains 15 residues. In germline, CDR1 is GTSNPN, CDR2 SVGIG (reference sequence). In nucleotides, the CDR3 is TGTGCCTGGAGTCTGCCTAGCGGGAAGTCCCGTGAGCAGTTCTTC. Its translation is CAWSLPSGKSREQFF.

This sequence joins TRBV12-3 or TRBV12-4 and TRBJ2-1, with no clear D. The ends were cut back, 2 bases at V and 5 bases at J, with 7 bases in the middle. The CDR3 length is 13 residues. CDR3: CASSLFRNNEQFF. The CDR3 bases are TGTGCCAGCAGTTTATTCCGTAACAATGAGCAGTTCTTC.

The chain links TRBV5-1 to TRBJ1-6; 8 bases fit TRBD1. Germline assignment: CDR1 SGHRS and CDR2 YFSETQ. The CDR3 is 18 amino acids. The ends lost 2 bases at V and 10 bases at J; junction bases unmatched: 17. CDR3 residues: CASSLFFRAGGGVSPLHF. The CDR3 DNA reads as TGCGCCAGCAGCTTATTTTTCCGGGCAGGGGGCGGAGTATCACCCCTCCACTTT.

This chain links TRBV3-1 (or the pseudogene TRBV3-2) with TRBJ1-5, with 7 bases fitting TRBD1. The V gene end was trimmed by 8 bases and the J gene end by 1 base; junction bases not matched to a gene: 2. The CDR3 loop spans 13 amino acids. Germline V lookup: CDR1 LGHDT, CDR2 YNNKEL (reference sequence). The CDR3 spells CASWTGSNQPQHF. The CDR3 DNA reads TGTGCCAGCTGGACAGGAAGCAATCAGCCCCAGCATTTT.

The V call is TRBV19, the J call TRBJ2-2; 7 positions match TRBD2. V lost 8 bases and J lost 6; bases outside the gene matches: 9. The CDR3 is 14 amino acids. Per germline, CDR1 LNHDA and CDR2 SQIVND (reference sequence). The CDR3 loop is CASDSGRVAGELFF. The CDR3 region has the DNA TGTGCCAGTGACAGTGGGAGGGTCGCCGGGGAGCTGTTTTTT.

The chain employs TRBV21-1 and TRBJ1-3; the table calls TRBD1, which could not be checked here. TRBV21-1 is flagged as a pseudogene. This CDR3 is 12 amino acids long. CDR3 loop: CASTTNGNTIYF. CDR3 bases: TGTGCCAGCACCACAAATGGAAACACCATATATTTT.

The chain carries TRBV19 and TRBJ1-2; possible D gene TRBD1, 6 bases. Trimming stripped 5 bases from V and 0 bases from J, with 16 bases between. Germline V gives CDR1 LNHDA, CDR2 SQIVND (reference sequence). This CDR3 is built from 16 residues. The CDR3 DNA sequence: TGTGCCAGTAGTGGAAGCTCAGGGGTCCCTAACTATGGCTACACCTTC. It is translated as CASSGSSGVPNYGYTF.

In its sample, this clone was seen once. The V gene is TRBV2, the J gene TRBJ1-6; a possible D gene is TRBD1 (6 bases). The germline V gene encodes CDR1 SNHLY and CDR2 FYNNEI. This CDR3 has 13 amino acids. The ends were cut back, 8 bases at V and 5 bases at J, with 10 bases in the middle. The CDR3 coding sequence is TGTGCCAGCCTGACAGGAGATAATTCACCCCTCCACTTT. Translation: CASLTGDNSPLHF.

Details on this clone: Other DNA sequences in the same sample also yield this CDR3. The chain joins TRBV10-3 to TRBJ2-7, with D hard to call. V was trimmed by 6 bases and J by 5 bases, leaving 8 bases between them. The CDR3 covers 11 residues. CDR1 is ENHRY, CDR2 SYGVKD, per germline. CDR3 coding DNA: TGTGCCATCAGCCCCCTCGACGAGCAGTACTTC. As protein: CAISPLDEQYF.

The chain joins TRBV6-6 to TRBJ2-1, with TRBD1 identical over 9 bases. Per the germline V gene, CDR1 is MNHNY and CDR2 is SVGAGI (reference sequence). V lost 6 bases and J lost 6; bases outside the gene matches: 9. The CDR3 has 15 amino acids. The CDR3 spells CASSRPGTGSNEQFF. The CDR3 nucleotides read TGTGCCAGCAGCCGTCCCGGGACAGGGAGCAATGAGCAGTTCTTC.

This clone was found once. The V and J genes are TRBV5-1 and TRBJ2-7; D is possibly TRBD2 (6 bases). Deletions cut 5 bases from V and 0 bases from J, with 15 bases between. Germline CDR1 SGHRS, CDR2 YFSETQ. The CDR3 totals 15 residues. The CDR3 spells CASRPNRDSSYEQYF. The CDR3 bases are TGCGCCAGCAGGCCTAATAGGGACTCCTCCTACGAGCAGTACTTC.

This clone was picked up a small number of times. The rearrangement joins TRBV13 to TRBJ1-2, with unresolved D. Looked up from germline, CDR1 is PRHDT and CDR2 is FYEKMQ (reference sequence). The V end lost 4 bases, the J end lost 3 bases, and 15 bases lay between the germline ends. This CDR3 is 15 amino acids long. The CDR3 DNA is TGTGCCAGCAGCTCTAACCGGGAGCATGACTATGGCTACACCTTC. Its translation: CASSSNREHDYGYTF.